Below are 4 T cell receptor beta chains sequenced from a single sample in a study of spatial heterogeneity in lung cancer. TCRdb re-analysed the 5' RACE reads in MiXCR, keeping a single row per CDR3 protein. The sample holds some 80,000 distinct CDR3 sequences; 8% are singletons and the top ten take almost 7%. Noted time point: sample taken at primary tumor resection. The material sequenced was PBMCs, taken at surgery. All receptors derive from a male donor with early-stage non-small cell lung cancer.

This clonotype showed up many times. The rearrangement joins TRBV5-8 to TRBJ1-2; D is unclear. The germline V gene has CDR1 SGHTS and CDR2 YDEGEE. This CDR3 comprises 15 residues. The germline V and J ends were trimmed by 1 base and 4 bases, with 14 bases remaining between them. In DNA, the CDR3 is TGTGCCAGCAGCTTGAGGTCAACGGGAGGCTATGGCTACACCTTC. Translation gives CASSLRSTGGYGYTF.

The J gene is TRBJ2-6, the V gene TRBV12-3 or TRBV12-4; D is unresolved. The length of the CDR3 is 15 residues. V dropped 6 bases and J dropped 4 bases, with 13 bases sitting between them. In DNA, the CDR3 is TGTGCCAGCAGCCCCTACTATCCCGGGGCCAACGTCCTGACTTTC. Translating gives CASSPYYPGANVLTF.

This clonotype has at least ten counts. This chain joins TRBV7-9 and TRBJ1-6; no definite D call. The germline CDR1 and CDR2 sequences are SEHNR and FQNEAQ (reference sequence). V was trimmed by 5 bases and J by 5 bases, leaving 16 bases between them. The CDR3 is made up of 16 amino acids. CDR3 nucleotides: TGTGCCAGCAGCCGCGCAGGAGGCCCAAATAATTCACCCCTCCACTTT. It translates to CASSRAGGPNNSPLHF.

This clonotype was seen ten or more times. The chain links TRBV9 to TRBJ2-1; 9 nucleotides match TRBD2. The CDR3 has 14 amino acids. Losses at the gene ends were 0 bases for V and 7 bases for J; bases not matched to a gene: 2. Germline V CDR1 and CDR2: SGDLS, YYNGEE. The chain's CDR3 is CASSVVTSGNEQFF. The CDR3 DNA reads as TGTGCCAGCAGCGTAGTGACTAGCGGAAATGAGCAGTTCTTC.